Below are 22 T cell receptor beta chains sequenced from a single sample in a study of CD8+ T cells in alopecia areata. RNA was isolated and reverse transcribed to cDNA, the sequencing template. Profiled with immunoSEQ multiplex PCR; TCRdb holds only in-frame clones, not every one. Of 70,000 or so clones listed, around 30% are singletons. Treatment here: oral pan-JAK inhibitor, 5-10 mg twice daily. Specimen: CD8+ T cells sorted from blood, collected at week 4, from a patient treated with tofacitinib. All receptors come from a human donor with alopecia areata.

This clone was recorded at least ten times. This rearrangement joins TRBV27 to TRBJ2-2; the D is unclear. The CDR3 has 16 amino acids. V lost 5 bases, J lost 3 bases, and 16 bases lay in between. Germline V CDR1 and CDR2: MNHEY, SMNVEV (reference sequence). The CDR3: CASSRLSFSDTGELFF. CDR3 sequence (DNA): TGTGCCAGCAGTCGCCTATCTTTTTCCGACACCGGGGAGCTGTTTTTT.

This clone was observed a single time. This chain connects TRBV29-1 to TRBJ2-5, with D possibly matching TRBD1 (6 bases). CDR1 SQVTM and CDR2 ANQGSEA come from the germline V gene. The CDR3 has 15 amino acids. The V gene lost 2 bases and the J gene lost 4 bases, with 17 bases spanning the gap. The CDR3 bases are TGCAGCGTTGAACAGGGTAGACAGGCCGTAGAGACCCAGTACTTC. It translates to CSVEQGRQAVETQYF.

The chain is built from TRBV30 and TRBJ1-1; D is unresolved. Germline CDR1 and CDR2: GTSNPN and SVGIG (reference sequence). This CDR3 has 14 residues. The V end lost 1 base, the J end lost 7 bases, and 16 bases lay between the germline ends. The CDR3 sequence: CAWSGWEIGFEAFF. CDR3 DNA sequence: TGTGCCTGGAGTGGATGGGAGATTGGGTTTGAAGCTTTCTTT.

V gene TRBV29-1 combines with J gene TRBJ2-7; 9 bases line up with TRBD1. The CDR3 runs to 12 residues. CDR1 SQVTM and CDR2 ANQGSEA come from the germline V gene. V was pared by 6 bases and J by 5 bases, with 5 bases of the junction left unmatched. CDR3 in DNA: TGCAGCGTGGGACAGGGCTTCCACGAGCAGTACTTC. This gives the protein CSVGQGFHEQYF.

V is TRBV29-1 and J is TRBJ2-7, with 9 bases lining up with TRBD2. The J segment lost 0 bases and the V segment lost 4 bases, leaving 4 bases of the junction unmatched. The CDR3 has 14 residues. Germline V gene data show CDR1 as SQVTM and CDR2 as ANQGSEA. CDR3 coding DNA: TGCAGCGTTGGGGGAGCGGGAGGCTCCTACGAGCAGTACTTC. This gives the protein CSVGGAGGSYEQYF.

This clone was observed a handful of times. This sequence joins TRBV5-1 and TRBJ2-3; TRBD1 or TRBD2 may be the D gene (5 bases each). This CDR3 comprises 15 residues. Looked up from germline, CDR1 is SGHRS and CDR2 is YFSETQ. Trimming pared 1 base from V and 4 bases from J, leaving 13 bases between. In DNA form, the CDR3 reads TGCGCCAGCAGCTTGTATAAAGGGACGTCAGATACGCAGTATTTT. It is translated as CASSLYKGTSDTQYF.

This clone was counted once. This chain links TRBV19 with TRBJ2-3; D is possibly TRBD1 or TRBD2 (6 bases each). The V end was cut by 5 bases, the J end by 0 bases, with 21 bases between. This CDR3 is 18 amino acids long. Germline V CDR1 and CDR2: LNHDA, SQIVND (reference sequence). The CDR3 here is CASSPDKPFGGSTDTQYF. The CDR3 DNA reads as TGTGCCAGTAGTCCCGATAAACCCTTCGGGGGCAGCACAGATACGCAGTATTTT.

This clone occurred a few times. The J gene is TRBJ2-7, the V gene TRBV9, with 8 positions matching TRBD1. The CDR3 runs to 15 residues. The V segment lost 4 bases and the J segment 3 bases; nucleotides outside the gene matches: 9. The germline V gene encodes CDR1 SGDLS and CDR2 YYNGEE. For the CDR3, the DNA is TGTGCCAGCAGCACCAAAGACAGGGGTCGCTACGAGCAGTACTTC. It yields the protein CASSTKDRGRYEQYF.

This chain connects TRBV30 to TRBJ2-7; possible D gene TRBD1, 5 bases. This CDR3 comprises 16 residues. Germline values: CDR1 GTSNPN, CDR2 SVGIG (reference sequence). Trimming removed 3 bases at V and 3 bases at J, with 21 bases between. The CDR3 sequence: CAWRDKTRVTVYEQYF. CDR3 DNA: TGTGCCTGGAGGGACAAGACCAGGGTCACAGTCTACGAGCAGTACTTC.

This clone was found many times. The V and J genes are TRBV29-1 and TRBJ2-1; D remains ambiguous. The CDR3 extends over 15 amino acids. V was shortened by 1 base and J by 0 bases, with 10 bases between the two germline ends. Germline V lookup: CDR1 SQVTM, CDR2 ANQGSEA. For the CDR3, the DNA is TGCAGCGTTGAAGTAAGGACCAACTCCTACAATGAGCAGTTCTTC. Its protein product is CSVEVRTNSYNEQFF.

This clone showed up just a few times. The CDR3 region is CASSLGTSEGQPQHF. The CDR3 region has the DNA TGTGCCAGCAGCCTGGGGACTTCAGAGGGTCAGCCCCAGCATTTT. The chain is built from TRBV13 and TRBJ1-5, with D perhaps matching TRBD1 (5 bases). The CDR3 consists of 15 residues. Germline assignment: CDR1 PRHDT and CDR2 FYEKMQ (reference sequence). Trimming left V 5 bases short and J 6 bases short, with 17 bases between.

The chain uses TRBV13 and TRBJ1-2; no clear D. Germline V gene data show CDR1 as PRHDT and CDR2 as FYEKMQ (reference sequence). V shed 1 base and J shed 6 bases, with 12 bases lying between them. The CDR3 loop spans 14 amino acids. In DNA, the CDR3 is TGTGCCAGCAGCTTAGCGCAGGCCACGAATGGCTACACCTTC. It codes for CASSLAQATNGYTF.

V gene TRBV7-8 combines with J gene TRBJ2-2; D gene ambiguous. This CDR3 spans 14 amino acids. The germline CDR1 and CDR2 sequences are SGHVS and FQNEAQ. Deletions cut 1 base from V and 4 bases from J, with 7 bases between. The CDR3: CASSLGYGTGELFF. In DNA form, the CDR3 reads TGTGCCAGCAGCTTAGGGTACGGCACCGGGGAGCTGTTTTTT.

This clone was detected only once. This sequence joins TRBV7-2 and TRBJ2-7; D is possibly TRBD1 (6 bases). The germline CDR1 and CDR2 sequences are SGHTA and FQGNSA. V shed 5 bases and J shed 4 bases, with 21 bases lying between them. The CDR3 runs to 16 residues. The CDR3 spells CASSLDFTGTQYEQYF. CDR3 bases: TGTGCCAGCAGCCTCGATTTTACCGGGACACAGTACGAGCAGTACTTC.

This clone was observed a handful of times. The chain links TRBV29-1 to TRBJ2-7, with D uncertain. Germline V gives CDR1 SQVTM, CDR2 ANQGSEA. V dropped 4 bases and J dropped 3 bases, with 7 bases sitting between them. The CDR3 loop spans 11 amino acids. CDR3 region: CSVVGDYEQYF. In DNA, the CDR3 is TGCAGCGTTGTTGGCGACTACGAGCAGTACTTC.

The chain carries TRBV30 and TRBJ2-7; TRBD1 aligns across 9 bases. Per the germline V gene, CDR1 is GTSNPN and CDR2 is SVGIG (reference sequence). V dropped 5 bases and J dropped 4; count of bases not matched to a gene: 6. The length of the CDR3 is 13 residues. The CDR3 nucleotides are TGTGCCTGGGGACAGGGGTTCGAGTACGAGCAGTACTTC. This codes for CAWGQGFEYEQYF.

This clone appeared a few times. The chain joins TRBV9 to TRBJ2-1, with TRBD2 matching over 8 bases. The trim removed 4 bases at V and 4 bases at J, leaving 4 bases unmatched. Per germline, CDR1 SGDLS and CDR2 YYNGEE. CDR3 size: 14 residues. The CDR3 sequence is CASSSSGPYNEQFF. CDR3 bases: TGTGCCAGCAGCTCTAGCGGGCCTTACAATGAGCAGTTCTTC.

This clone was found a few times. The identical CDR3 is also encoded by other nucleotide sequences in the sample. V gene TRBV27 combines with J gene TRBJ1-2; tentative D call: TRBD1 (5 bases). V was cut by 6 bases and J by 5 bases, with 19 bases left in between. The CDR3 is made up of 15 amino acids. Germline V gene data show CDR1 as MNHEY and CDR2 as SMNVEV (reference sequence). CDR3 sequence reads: CASSPRQYSRYGYTF. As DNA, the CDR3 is TGTGCCAGCAGCCCTAGACAGTATTCTAGATATGGCTACACCTTC.

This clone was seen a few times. The CDR3 nucleotides are TGCACCAGCAGCTTAATGTGTTTGTGCACAAGTCGGGCCAACGTCCTGACTTTC. It encodes CTSSLMCLCTSRANVLTF. This chain connects TRBV1 to TRBJ2-6; the D call TRBD1 from the table was never checked on the DNA. TRBV1 is given as a pseudogene. The CDR3 is 18 amino acids.

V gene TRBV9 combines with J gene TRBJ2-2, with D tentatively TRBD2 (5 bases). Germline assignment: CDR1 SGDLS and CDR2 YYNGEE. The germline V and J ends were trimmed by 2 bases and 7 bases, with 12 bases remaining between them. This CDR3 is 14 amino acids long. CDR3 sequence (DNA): TGTGCCAGCAGCGTTGAGGGAGAGGACGGGGAGCTGTTTTTT. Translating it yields CASSVEGEDGELFF.

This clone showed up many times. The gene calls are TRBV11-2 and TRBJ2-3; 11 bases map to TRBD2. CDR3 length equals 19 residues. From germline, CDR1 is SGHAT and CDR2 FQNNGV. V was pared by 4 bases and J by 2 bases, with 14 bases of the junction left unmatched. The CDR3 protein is CASSSLDGTSGAHTDTQYF. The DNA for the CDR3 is TGTGCCAGCAGCTCACTAGACGGGACTAGCGGTGCTCACACAGATACGCAGTATTTT. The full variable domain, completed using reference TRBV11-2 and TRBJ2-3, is EAGVAQSPRYKIIEKRQSVAFWCNPISGHATLYWYQQILGQGPKLLIQFQNNGVVDDSQLPKDRFSAERLKGVDSTLKIQPAKLEDSAVYLCASSSLDGTSGAHTDTQYFGPGTRLTVL.

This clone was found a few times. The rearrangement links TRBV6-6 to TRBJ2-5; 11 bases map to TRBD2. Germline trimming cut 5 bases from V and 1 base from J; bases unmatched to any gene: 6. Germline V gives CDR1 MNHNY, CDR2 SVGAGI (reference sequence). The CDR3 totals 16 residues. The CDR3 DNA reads TGTGCCAGCAGTCACATAGGGACTAGCGGCCAAGAGACCCAGTACTTC. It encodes CASSHIGTSGQETQYF.